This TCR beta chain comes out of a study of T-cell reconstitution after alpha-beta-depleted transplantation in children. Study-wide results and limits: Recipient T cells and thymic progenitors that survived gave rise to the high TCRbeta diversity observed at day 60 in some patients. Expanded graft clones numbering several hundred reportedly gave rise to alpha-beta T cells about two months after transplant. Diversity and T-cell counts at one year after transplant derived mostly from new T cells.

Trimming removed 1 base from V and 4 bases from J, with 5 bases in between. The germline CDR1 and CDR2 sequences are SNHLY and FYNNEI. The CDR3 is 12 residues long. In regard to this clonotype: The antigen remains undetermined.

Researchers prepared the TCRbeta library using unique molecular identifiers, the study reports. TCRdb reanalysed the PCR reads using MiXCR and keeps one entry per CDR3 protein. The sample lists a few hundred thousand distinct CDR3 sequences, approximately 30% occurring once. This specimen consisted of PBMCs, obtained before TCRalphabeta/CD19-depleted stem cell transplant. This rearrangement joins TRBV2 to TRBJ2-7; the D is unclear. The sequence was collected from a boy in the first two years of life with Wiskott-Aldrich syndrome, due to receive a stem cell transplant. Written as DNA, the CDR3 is TGTGCCAGCAGTGAAGAATGGTACGAGCAGTACTTC. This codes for CASSEEWYEQYF.